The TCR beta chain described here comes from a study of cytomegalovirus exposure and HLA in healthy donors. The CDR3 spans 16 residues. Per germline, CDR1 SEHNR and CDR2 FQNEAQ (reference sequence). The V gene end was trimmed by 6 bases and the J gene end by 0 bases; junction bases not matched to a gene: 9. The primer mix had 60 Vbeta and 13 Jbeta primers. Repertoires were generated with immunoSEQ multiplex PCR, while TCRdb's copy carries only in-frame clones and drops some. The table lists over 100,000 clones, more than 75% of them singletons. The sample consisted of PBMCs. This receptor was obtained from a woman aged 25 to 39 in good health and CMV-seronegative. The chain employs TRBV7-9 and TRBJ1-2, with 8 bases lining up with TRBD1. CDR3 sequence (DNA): TGTGCCAGCAGTGACAGGGGCAGGCGGTCTAACTATGGCTACACCTTC. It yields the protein CASSDRGRRSNYGYTF.